This entry lists 14 T cell receptor beta chains sequenced from one sample in a study of blood T cell repertoires in COVID-19. Clones were read by immunoSEQ multiplex PCR, and TCRdb kept only the in-frame ones, dropping some. The table shows over 300,000 clones, with approximately 87% occurring only once. Input material: PBMCs or T cells enriched from blood (not recorded which). The receptor set was obtained from a woman aged 30 to 39 with acute COVID-19.

V gene TRBV5-6 combines with J gene TRBJ2-1, with a tentative D call TRBD1 (6 bases). Trimming left V 1 base short and J 8 bases short, with 10 bases between. The CDR3 totals 13 residues. The germline gives CDR1 SGHDT, CDR2 YYEEEE. The CDR3 spells CASSLWGRDEQFF. CDR3 nucleotide sequence: TGTGCCAGCAGCTTGTGGGGGCGGGATGAGCAGTTCTTC. Based on the CDR3 plus reference TRBV5-6 and TRBJ2-1, the full variable domain is DAGVTQSPTHLIKTRGQQVTLRCSPKSGHDTVSWYQQALGQGPQFIFQYYEEEERQRGNFPDRFSGHQFPNYSSELNVNALLLGDSALYLCASSLWGRDEQFFGPGTRLTVL.

The CDR3 nucleotides are TGTGCCAGCAGCATTGACAGGGGCCGCGAGTTCTTC. Its translation: CASSIDRGREFF. V and J are TRBV5-6 and TRBJ2-1; 8 nucleotides match TRBD1. J was trimmed by 14 bases and V by 4 bases; bases with no gene match: 8. Germline V gene sequence: CDR1 SGHDT, CDR2 YYEEEE. The CDR3 has 12 amino acids.

The CDR3 DNA reads TGCGCCAGCAGCCAAGATTTAGGGGATGAGCAGTTCTTC. Amino acids: CASSQDLGDEQFF. V gene TRBV4-3 combines with J gene TRBJ2-1; the D gene is possibly TRBD1 (5 bases). CDR3 length: 13 residues. CDR1 and CDR2 (germline): LGHNA, YSLEER. Trimming cost V 0 bases and J 8 bases, with 8 bases left between them.

This chain joins TRBV10-3 and TRBJ2-1; TRBD2 might be the D (5 bases). This CDR3 is 13 amino acids long. V dropped 8 bases and J dropped 4 bases, with 12 bases sitting between them. Germline CDR1 reads ENHRY; CDR2 reads SYGVKD. In nucleotides, the CDR3 is TGTGCCATCCAGGAGGTTTGGTACAATGAGCAGTTCTTC. This translates into CAIQEVWYNEQFF.

This chain joins TRBV11-2 and TRBJ2-7; 9 bases agree with TRBD2. Germline loops: CDR1 SGHAT, CDR2 FQNNGV. This CDR3 is 15 amino acids long. Germline trimming cut 1 base from V and 0 bases from J; bases unmatched to any gene: 1. Here the CDR3 reads CASSLVAGVSYEQYF. CDR3 in DNA: TGTGCCAGCAGCTTAGTAGCGGGGGTCTCCTACGAGCAGTACTTC.

The V call is TRBV28, the J call TRBJ1-6; the D gene is possibly TRBD1 (6 bases). The CDR3 has 14 amino acids. The V gene's germline CDR1 is MDHEN and CDR2 SYDVKM. Trimming shortened V by 5 bases and J by 10 bases, and 15 bases separated the two germline ends. The DNA of the CDR3 is TGTGCCAGCAGTCCCCGACAGGATCGGTCACCCCTCCACTTT. This translates into CASSPRQDRSPLHF.

This chain joins TRBV4-3 and TRBJ2-1, with 7 bases that match TRBD1. CDR1 is LGHNA and CDR2 is YSLEER in the germline V gene. The CDR3 totals 14 residues. V shed 0 bases, J shed 6 bases, and the junction held 2 bases outside the gene matches. CDR3 sequence (DNA): TGCGCCAGCAGCCAAGACCCAGGGGGCAATGAGCAGTTCTTC. The encoded protein is CASSQDPGGNEQFF.

This chain links TRBV7-3 with TRBJ2-2, with D tentatively TRBD2 (6 bases). CDR1 is SGHTA and CDR2 is FQGTGA in the germline V gene. V gave up 5 bases and J gave up 2 bases, with 12 bases separating them. This CDR3 region has 15 residues. The CDR3 sequence: CASSPGTYNTGELFF. The CDR3 bases are TGTGCCAGCAGCCCCGGGACTTATAACACCGGGGAGCTGTTTTTT.

The rearrangement uses TRBV7-9 and TRBJ1-1, with a possible D match to TRBD1 (5 bases). CDR1 is SEHNR, CDR2 FQNEAQ, per germline (reference sequence). This CDR3 has 16 amino acids. Trimming cost V 5 bases and J 4 bases, with 20 bases left between them. The CDR3 reads CASSPEGGGLGTEAFF. CDR3 in DNA: TGTGCCAGCAGCCCCGAGGGCGGGGGGTTGGGCACTGAAGCTTTCTTT.

CDR3: CASSTGTGVGNEQFF. For the CDR3, the DNA is TGTGCCAGCAGTACCGGGACAGGGGTAGGCAATGAGCAGTTCTTC. The chain combines TRBV2 with TRBJ2-1, with TRBD1 matching 10 bases. V dropped 5 bases and J dropped 6; count of bases not matched to a gene: 7. Looked up from germline, CDR1 is SNHLY and CDR2 is FYNNEI. The CDR3 is made up of 15 amino acids.

This chain joins TRBV5-1 and TRBJ1-4; D gene uncertain. The CDR3 is 17 amino acids. V lost 0 bases to trimming and J lost 7 bases, with 19 bases between them. The germline V gene encodes CDR1 SGHRS and CDR2 YFSETQ. CDR3 in amino acids: CASSLGNTAAAGEKLFF. CDR3 nucleotide sequence: TGCGCCAGCAGCTTGGGAAATACAGCGGCGGCCGGTGAAAAACTGTTTTTT.

The chain is built from TRBV30 and TRBJ1-6; TRBD1 agrees at 7 bases. The J segment lost 7 bases and the V segment lost 0 bases, leaving 9 bases of the junction unmatched. CDR1 and CDR2 from the germline V gene are GTSNPN and SVGIG (reference sequence). CDR3 length equals 16 residues. Here the CDR3 DNA reads TGTGCCTGGAGTGTCCCCTCCACAGGGGTAAATTCACCCCTCCACTTT. Protein product: CAWSVPSTGVNSPLHF.

The chain carries TRBV9 and TRBJ1-1, with D possibly matching TRBD1 (6 bases). The V and J ends lost 0 bases and 5 bases respectively, with 14 bases between them. Germline CDR1 and CDR2: SGDLS and YYNGEE. The CDR3 runs to 15 residues. For the CDR3, the DNA is TGTGCCAGCAGCGTAGTGCAGGGGAGTGGAACTGAAGCTTTCTTT. Encoded protein: CASSVVQGSGTEAFF.

The chain is built from TRBV5-5 and TRBJ2-2, with TRBD2 matching over 8 bases. This CDR3 is built from 17 residues. The V gene end was trimmed by 3 bases and the J gene end by 0 bases; junction bases not matched to a gene: 7. Germline V gene sequence: CDR1 SGHKS, CDR2 YYEKEE (reference sequence). CDR3 in amino acids: CASSYRWRGANTGELFF. In DNA, the CDR3 is TGTGCCAGCAGCTACCGGTGGCGGGGGGCGAACACCGGGGAGCTGTTTTTT.